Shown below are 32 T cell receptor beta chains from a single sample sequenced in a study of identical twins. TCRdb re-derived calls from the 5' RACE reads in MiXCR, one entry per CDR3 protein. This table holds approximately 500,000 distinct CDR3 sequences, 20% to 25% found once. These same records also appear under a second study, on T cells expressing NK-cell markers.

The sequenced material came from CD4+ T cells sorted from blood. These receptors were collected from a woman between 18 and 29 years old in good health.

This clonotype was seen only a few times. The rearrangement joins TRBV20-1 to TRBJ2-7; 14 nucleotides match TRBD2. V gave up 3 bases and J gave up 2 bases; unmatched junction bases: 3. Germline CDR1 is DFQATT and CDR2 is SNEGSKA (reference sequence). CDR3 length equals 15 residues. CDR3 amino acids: CSASGLAGGAYEQYF. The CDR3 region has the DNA TGCAGTGCTAGTGGACTAGCGGGAGGTGCCTACGAGCAGTACTTC.

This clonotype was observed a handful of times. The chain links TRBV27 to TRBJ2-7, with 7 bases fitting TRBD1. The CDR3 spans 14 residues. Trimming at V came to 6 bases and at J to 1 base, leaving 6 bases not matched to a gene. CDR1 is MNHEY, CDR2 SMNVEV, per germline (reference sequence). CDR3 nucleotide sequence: TGTGCCAGCAGGGACAGGTGGGCTTCCTACGAGCAGTACTTC. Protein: CASRDRWASYEQYF.

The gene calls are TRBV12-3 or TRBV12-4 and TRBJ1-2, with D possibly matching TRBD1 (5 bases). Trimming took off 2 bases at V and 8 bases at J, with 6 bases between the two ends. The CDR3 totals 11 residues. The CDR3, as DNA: TGTGCCAGCAGTTTACACAGGGGCTACACCTTC. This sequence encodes CASSLHRGYTF.

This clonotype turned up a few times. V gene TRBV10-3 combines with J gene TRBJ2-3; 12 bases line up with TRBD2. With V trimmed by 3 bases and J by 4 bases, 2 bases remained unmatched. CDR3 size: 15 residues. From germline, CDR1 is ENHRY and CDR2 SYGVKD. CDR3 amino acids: CAISDLAGGPDTQYF. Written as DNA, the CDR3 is TGTGCCATCAGTGATCTAGCGGGAGGGCCAGATACGCAGTATTTT.

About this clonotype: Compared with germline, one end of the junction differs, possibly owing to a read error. The CDR3 is CSSSLLAGGLDTQYF. In DNA form, the CDR3 reads TGTTCCAGCAGCTTACTAGCGGGAGGTTTGGATACGCAGTATTTT. J is TRBJ2-3 and V is TRBV9, with TRBD2 matching over 12 bases. Germline CDR1 reads SGDLS; CDR2 reads YYNGEE. This CDR3 comprises 15 residues. The variable domain in full, with the rest retrieved from reference TRBV9 and TRBJ2-3, is DSGVTQTPKHLITATGQRVTLRCSPRSGDLSVYWYQQSLDQGLQFLIQYYNGEERAKGNILERFSAQQFPDLHSELNLSSLELGDSALYFCSSSLLAGGLDTQYFGPGTRLTVL.

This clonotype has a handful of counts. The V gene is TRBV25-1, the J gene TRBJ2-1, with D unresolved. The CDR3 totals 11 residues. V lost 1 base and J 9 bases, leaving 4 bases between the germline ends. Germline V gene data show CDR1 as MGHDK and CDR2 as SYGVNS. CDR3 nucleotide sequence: TGTGCCAGCAGTGAATCGGTTGAGCAGTTCTTC. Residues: CASSESVEQFF.

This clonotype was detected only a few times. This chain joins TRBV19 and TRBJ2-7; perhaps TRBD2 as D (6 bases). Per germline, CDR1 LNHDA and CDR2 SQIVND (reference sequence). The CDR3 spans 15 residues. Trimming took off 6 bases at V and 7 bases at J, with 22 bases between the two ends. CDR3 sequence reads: CASSPDSTWEVEQYF. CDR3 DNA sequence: TGTGCCAGTAGCCCGGACTCGACTTGGGAGGTGGAGCAGTACTTC.

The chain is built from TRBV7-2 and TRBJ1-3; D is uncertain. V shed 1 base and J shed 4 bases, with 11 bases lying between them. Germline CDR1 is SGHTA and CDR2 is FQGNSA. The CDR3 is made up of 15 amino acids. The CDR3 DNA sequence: TGTGCCAGCAGCTTAGGAGTTCTGGGAGGAAACACCATATATTTT. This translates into CASSLGVLGGNTIYF.

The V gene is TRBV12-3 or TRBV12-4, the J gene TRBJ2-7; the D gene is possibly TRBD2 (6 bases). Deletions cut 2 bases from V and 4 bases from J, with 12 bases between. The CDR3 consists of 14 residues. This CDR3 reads CASSLTAGTYEQYF. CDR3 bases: TGTGCCAGCAGTTTAACGGCGGGAACTTACGAGCAGTACTTC.

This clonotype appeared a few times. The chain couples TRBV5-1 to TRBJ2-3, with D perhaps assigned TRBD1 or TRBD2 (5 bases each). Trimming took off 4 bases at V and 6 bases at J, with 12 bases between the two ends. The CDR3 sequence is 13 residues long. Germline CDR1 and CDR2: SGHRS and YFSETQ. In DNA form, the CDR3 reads TGCGCCAGCAGCGGGGACGGGCGGGATACGCAGTATTTT. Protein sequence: CASSGDGRDTQYF.

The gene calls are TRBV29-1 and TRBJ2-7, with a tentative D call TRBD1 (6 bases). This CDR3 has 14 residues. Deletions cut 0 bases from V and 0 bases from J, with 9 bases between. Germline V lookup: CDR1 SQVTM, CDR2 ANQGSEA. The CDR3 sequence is CSVEDRTVSYEQYF. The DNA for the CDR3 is TGCAGCGTTGAAGATCGGACAGTCTCCTACGAGCAGTACTTC.

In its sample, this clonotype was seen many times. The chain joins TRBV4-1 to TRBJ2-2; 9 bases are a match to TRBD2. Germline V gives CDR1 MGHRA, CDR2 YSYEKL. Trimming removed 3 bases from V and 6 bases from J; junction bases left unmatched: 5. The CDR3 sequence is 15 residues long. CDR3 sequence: CASSQAGLAPGELFF. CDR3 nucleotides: TGCGCCAGCAGCCAGGCGGGACTAGCCCCCGGGGAGCTGTTTTTT.

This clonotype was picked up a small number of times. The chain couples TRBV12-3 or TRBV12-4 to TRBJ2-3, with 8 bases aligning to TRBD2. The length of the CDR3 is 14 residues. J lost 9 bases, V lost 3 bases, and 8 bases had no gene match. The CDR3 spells CASSFKRGGRTQYF. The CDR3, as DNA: TGTGCCAGCAGTTTTAAACGGGGGGGCCGCACGCAGTATTTT.

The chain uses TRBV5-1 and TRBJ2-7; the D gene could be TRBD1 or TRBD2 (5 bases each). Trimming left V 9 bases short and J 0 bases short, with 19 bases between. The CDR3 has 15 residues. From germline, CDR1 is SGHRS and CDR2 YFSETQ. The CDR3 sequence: CANHERGFSSYEQYF. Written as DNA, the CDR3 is TGCGCCAACCACGAGAGGGGCTTCAGCTCCTACGAGCAGTACTTC.

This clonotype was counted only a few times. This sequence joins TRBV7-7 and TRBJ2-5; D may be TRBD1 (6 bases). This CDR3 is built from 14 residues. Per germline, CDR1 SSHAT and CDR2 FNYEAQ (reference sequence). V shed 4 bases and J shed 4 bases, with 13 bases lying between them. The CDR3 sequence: CASSYTGSGETQYF. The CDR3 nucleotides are TGTGCCAGCAGCTATACAGGGTCCGGAGAGACCCAGTACTTC. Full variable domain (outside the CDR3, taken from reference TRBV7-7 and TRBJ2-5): GAGVSQSPRYKVTKRGQDVTLRCDPISSHATLYWYQQALGQGPEFLTYFNYEAQPDKSGLPSDRFSAERPEGSISTLTIQRTEQRDSAMYRCASSYTGSGETQYFGPGTRLLVL.

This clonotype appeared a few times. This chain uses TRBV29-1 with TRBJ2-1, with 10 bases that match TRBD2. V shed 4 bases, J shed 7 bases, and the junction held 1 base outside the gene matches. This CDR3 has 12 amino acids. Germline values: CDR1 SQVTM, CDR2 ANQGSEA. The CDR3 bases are TGCAGCGTTGTACTAGCGGGGAATGAGCAGTTCTTC. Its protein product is CSVVLAGNEQFF.

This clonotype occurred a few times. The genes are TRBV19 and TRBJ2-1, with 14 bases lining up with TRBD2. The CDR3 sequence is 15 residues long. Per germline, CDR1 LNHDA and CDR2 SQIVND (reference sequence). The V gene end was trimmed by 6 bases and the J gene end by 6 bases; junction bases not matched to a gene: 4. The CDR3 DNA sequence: TGTGCCAGTAGCACCGGGACTAGCGGGAGCAATGAGCAGTTCTTC. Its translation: CASSTGTSGSNEQFF. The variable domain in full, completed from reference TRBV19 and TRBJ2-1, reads DGGITQSPKYLFRKEGQNVTLSCEQNLNHDAMYWYRQDPGQGLRLIYYSQIVNDFQKGDIAEGYSVSREKKESFPLTVTSAQKNPTAFYLCASSTGTSGSNEQFFGPGTRLTVL.

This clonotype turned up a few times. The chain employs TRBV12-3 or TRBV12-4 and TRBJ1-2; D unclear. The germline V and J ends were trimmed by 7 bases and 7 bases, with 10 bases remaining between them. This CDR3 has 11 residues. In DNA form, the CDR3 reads TGTGCCAGCAAACTCCGCGGTGGCTACACCTTC. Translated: CASKLRGGYTF.

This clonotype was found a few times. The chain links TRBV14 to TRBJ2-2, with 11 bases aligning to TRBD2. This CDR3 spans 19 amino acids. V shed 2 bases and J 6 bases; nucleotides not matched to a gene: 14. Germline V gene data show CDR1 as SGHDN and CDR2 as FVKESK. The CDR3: CASSQKTLAGGRPPGELFF. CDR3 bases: TGTGCCAGCAGCCAAAAAACCCTAGCGGGGGGCCGCCCTCCCGGGGAGCTGTTTTTT.

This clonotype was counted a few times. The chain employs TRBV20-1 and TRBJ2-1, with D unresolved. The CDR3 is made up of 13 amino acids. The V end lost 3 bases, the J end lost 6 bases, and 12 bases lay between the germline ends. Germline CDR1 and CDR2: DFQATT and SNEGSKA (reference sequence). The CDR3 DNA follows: TGCAGTGCTAGGTCTGGTTCACCCAATGAGCAGTTCTTC. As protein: CSARSGSPNEQFF.

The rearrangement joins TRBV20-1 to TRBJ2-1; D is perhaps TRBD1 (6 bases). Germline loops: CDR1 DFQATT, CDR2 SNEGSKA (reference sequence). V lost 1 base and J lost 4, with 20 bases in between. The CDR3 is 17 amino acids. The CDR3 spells CSARVRTLGALYNEQFF. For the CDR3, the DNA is TGCAGTGCTAGAGTTAGGACTCTGGGGGCCCTGTACAATGAGCAGTTCTTC.

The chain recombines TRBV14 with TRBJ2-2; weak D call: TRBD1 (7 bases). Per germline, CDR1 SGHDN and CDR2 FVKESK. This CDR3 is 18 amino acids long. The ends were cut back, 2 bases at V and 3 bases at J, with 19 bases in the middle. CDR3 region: CASSQFLGRGEYTGELFF. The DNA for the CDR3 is TGTGCCAGCAGCCAATTCCTCGGCAGGGGGGAATACACCGGGGAGCTGTTTTTT.

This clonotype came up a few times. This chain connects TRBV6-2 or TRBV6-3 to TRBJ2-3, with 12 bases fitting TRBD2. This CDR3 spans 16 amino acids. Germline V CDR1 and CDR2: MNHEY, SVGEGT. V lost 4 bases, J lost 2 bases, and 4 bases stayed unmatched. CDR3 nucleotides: TGTGCCAGCAGTTCGAGACTAGCGGGGGACACAGATACGCAGTATTTT. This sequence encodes CASSSRLAGDTDTQYF.

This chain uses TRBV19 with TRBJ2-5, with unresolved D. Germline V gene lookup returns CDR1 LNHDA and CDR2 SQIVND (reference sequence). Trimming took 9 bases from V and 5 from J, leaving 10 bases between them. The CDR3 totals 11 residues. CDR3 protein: CASGSWETQYF. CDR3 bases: TGTGCCAGCGGGTCGTGGGAGACCCAGTACTTC.

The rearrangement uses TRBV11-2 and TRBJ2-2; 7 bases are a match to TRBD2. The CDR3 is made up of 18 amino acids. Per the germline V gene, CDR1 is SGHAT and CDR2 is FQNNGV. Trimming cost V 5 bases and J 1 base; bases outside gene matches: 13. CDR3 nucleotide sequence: TGTGCCAGCAGCCCTCTGGGTGTGCGGGAGTGGAACACCGGGGAGCTGTTTTTT. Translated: CASSPLGVREWNTGELFF. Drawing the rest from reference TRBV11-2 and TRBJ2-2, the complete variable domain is EAGVAQSPRYKIIEKRQSVAFWCNPISGHATLYWYQQILGQGPKLLIQFQNNGVVDDSQLPKDRFSAERLKGVDSTLKIQPAKLEDSAVYLCASSPLGVREWNTGELFFGEGSRLTVL.

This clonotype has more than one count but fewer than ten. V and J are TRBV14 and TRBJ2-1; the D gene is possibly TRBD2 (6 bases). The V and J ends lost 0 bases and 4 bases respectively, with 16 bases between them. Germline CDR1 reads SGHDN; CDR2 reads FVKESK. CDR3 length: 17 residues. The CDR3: CASSQDPAGGSYNEQFF. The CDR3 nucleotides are TGTGCCAGCAGCCAAGACCCGGCTGGGGGGTCTTACAATGAGCAGTTCTTC.

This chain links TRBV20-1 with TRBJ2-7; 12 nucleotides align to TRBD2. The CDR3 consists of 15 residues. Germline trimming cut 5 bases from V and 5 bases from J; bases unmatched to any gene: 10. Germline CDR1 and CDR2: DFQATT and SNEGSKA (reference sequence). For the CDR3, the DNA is TGCAGTGCTCCTTCGACTAGCGGGAGTGAGCACGAGCAGTACTTC. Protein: CSAPSTSGSEHEQYF.

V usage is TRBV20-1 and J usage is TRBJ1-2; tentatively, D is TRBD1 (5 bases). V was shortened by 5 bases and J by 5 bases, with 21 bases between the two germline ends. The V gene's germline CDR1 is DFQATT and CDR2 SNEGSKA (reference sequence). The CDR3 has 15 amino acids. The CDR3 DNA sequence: TGCAGTGCTTCTGGGGCGGCAGGAGATGCTTATGGCTACACCTTC. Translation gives CSASGAAGDAYGYTF.

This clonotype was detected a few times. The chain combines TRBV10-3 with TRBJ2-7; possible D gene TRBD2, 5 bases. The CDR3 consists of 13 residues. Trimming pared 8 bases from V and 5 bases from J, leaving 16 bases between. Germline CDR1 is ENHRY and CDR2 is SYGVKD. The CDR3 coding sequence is TGTGCCATCGCTCTTAATGAGGGTCACGAGCAGTACTTC. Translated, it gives CAIALNEGHEQYF.

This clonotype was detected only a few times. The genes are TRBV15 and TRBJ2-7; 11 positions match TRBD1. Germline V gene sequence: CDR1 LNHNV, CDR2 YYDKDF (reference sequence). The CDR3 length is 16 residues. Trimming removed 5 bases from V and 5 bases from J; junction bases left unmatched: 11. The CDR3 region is CATSETLSDRGHEQYF. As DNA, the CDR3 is TGTGCCACCAGCGAAACTCTTTCGGACAGGGGGCACGAGCAGTACTTC. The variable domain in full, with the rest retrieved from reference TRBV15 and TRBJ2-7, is DAMVIQNPRYQVTQFGKPVTLSCSQTLNHNVMYWYQQKSSQAPKLLFHYYDKDFNNEADTPDNFQSRRPNTSFCFLDIRSPGLGDTAMYLCATSETLSDRGHEQYFGPGTRLTVT.

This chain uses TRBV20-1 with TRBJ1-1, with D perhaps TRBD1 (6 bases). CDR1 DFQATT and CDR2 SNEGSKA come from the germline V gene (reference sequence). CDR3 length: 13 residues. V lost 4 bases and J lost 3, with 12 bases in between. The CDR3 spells CSAIRQADTEAFF. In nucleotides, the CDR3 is TGCAGTGCTATACGACAGGCCGACACTGAAGCTTTCTTT.

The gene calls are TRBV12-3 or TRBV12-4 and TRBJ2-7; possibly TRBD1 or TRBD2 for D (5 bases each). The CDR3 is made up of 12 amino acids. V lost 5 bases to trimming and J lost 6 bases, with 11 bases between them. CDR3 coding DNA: TGTGCCAGCAGTGGTGGGACCTCCGAGCAGTACTTC. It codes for CASSGGTSEQYF.